Listed below are T cell receptor beta chains from one sample, sequenced in a study of blood T cell repertoires in COVID-19. TCRdb's table, derived via immunoSEQ multiplex PCR, lists solely in-frame clones and lacks some. Among some 79,000 clones, approximately 90% were seen once, and the ten largest hold about 15%. What was sequenced was peripheral blood. These receptors were obtained from a man in his 70s with active or convalescent COVID-19. CDR3s include the opening cysteine and the closing phenylalanine or tryptophan.

CDR3aa: CASSSNSLYGYTF
v_gene: TRBV28
j_gene: TRBJ1-2

CDR3aa: CASSSVAGGEQYF
v_gene: TRBV6-5
j_gene: TRBJ2-7

CDR3aa: CASSFDPRARERTDTQYF
v_gene: TRBV7-9
j_gene: TRBJ2-3

CDR3aa: CASTRETGNTEAFF
v_gene: TRBV2
j_gene: TRBJ1-1

CDR3aa: CASSRSPQGAHREKLFF
v_gene: TRBV12-1
j_gene: TRBJ1-4

CDR3aa: CASSVGGTSPSPLHF
v_gene: TRBV9
j_gene: TRBJ1-6

CDR3aa: CAIRKSPGTSGRRLEQFF
v_gene: TRBV10-3
j_gene: TRBJ2-1

CDR3aa: CASSEYGQETFF
v_gene: TRBV25-1
j_gene: TRBJ1-1

CDR3aa: CASTSPGGDEQYF
v_gene: TRBV6-6
j_gene: TRBJ2-7

CDR3aa: CATTVWRGSDEQYF
v_gene: TRBV15
j_gene: TRBJ2-7

CDR3aa: CAIPTSPPRRLENEQYF
v_gene: TRBV9
j_gene: TRBJ2-7

CDR3aa: CASSLGSGVETQYF
v_gene: TRBV28
j_gene: TRBJ2-5

CDR3aa: CASSIGVTGVNQPQHF
v_gene: TRBV19
j_gene: TRBJ1-5

CDR3aa: CASSKGQRSYEQYF
v_gene: TRBV6-5
j_gene: TRBJ2-7

CDR3aa: CASSLTVTSYEQYF
v_gene: TRBV5-4
j_gene: TRBJ2-7

CDR3aa: CASSIRLAGYEQFF
v_gene: TRBV19
j_gene: TRBJ2-1

CDR3aa: CASSQNRDRSEQYF
v_gene: TRBV18
j_gene: TRBJ2-7

CDR3aa: CAWSPGLDYGYTF
v_gene: TRBV30
j_gene: TRBJ1-2

CDR3aa: CASSLRQGLNGYTF
v_gene: TRBV5-5
j_gene: TRBJ1-2

CDR3aa: CASSFNGGGANYGYTF
v_gene: TRBV5-6
j_gene: TRBJ1-2

CDR3aa: CASNWGGDIQYF
v_gene: TRBV28
j_gene: TRBJ2-4

CDR3aa: CASSVAGTSGSSQETQYF
v_gene: TRBV9
j_gene: TRBJ2-5

CDR3aa: CASSLTGAGVEKLFF
v_gene: TRBV28
j_gene: TRBJ1-4

CDR3aa: CASSLLVAGVRDLKVTQYF
v_gene: TRBV7-2
j_gene: TRBJ2-5

CDR3aa: CASSLWGEVGEQFF
v_gene: TRBV7-2
j_gene: TRBJ2-1

CDR3aa: CASSRTSGVPYEQYF
v_gene: TRBV5-1
j_gene: TRBJ2-7

CDR3aa: CASSDRDNYNEQFF
v_gene: TRBV25-1
j_gene: TRBJ2-1

CDR3aa: CAIGLNTDTQYF
v_gene: TRBV10-3
j_gene: TRBJ2-3

CDR3aa: CASSSTGTDNQPQHF
v_gene: TRBV28
j_gene: TRBJ1-5

CDR3aa: CASSRGETLAKNIQYF
v_gene: TRBV6-2/TRBV6-3
j_gene: TRBJ2-4